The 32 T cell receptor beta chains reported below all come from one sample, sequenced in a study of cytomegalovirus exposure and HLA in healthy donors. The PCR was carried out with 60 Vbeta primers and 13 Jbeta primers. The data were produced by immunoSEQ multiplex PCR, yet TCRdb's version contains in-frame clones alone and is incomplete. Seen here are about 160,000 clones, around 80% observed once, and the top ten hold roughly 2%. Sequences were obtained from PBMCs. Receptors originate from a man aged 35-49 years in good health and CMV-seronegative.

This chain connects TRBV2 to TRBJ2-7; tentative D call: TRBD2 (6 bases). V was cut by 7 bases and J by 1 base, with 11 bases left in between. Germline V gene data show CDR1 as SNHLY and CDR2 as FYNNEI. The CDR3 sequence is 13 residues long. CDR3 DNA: TGTGCCAGCACCCCGGGACTTTCCTACGAGCAGTACTTC. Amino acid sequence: CASTPGLSYEQYF. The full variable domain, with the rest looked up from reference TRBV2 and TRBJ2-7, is EPEVTQTPSHQVTQMGQEVILRCVPISNHLYFYWYRQILGQKVEFLVSFYNNEISEKSEIFDDQFSVERPDGSNFTLKIRSTKLEDSAMYFCASTPGLSYEQYFGPGTRLTVT.

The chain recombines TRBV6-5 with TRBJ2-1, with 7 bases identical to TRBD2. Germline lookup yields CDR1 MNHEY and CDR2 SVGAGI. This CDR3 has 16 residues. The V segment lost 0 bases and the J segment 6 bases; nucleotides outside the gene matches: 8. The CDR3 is CASSYSASGAPNEQFF. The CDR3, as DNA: TGTGCCAGCAGTTACTCCGCTAGCGGAGCCCCCAATGAGCAGTTCTTC.

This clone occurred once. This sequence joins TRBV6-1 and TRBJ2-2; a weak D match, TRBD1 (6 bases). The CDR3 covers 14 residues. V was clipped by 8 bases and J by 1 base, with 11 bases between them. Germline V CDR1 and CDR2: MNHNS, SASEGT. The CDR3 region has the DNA TGTGCCAGCCAGGGGACACGGAACACCGGGGAGCTGTTTTTT. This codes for CASQGTRNTGELFF.

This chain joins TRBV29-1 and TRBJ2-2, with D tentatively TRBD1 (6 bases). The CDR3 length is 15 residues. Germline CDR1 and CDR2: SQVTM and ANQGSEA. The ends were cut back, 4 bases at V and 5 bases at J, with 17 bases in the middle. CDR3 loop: CSVVSWAGETGELFF. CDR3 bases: TGCAGCGTTGTCTCTTGGGCAGGGGAAACCGGGGAGCTGTTTTTT.

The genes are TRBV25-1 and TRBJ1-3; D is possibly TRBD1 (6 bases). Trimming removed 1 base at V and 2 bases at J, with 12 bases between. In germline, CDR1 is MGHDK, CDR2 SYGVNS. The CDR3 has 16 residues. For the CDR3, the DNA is TGTGCCAGCAGTGAATTTGGCAGGGGAACTGGAAACACCATATATTTT. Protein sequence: CASSEFGRGTGNTIYF.

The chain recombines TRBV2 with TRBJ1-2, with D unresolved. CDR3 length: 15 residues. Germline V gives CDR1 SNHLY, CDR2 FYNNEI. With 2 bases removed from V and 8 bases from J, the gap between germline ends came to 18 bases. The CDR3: CASSETPFEGSGYTF. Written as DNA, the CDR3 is TGTGCCAGCAGTGAAACCCCCTTCGAGGGATCGGGCTACACCTTC.

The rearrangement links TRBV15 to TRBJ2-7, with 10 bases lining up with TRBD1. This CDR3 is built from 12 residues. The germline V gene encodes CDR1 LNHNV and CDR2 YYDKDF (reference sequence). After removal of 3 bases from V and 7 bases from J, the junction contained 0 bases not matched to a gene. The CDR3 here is CATSRDRGEQYF. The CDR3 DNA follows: TGTGCCACCAGCAGGGACAGGGGGGAGCAGTACTTC.

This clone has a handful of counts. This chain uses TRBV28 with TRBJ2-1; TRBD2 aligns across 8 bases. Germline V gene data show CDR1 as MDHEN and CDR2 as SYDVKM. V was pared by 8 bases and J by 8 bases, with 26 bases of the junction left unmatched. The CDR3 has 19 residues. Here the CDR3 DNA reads TGTGCCAGCTTATCATTCGTGGTGAGTGCCAGCGGGAGCGGGGATGAGCAGTTCTTC. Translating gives CASLSFVVSASGSGDEQFF.

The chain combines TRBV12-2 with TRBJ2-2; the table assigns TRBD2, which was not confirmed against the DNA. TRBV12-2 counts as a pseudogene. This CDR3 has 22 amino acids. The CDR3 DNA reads TGTGCAAGTCGCTCTTTTAATAGGACTAGCGGGAGTGGGGGGTCAGACACCGGGGAGCTGTTTTTT. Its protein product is CASRSFNRTSGSGGSDTGELFF.

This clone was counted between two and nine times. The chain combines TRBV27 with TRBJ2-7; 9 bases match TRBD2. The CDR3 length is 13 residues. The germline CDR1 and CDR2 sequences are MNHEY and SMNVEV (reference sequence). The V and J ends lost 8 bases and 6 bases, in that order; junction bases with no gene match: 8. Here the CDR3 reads CASGVAGVGEQYF. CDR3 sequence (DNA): TGTGCCAGCGGAGTAGCGGGAGTTGGCGAGCAGTACTTC.

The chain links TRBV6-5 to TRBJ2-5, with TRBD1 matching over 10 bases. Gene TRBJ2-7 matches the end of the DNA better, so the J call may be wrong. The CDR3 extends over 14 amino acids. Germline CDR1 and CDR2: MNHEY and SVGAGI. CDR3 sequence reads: CASSSTGGIDEQYF. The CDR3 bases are TGTGCCAGCAGCTCGACAGGGGGCATCGACGAGCAGTACTTC.

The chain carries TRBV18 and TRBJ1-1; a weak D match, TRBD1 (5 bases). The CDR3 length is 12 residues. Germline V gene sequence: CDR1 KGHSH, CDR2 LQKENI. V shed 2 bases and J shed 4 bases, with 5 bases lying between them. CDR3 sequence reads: CASSPGATEAFF. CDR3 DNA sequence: TGTGCCAGCTCACCAGGGGCCACTGAAGCTTTCTTT.

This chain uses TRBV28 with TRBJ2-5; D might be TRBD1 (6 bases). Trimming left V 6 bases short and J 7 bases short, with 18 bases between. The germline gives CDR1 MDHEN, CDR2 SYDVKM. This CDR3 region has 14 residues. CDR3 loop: CASSSIPGAGTQYF. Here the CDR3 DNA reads TGTGCCAGCAGCTCGATACCAGGGGCAGGGACCCAGTACTTC.

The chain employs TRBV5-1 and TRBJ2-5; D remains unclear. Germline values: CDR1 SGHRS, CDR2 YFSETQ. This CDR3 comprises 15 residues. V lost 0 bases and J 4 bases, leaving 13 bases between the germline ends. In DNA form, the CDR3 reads TGCGCCAGCAGCTTGGTCAGGTCGGATGGAGAGACCCAGTACTTC. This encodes CASSLVRSDGETQYF.

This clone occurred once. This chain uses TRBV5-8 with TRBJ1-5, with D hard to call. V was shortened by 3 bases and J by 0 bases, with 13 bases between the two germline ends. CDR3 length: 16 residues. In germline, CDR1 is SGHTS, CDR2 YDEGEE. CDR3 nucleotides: TGTGCCAGCAGCTCCCGTCTCTCCTATAGCAATCAGCCCCAGCATTTT. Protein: CASSSRLSYSNQPQHF.

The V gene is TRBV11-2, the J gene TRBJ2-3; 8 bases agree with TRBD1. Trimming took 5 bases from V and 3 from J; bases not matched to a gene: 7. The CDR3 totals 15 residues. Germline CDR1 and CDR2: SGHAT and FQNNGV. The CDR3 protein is CASSARQGRTDTQYF. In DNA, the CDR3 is TGTGCCAGCAGCGCCAGACAGGGGAGGACAGATACGCAGTATTTT.

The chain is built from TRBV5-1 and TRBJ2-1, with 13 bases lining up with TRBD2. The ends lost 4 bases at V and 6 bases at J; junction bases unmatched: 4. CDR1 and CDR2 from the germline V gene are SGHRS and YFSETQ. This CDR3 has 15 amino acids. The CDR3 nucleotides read TGCGCCAGCAGCGACGGGACTAGCGGGGTCAATGAGCAGTTCTTC. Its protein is CASSDGTSGVNEQFF.

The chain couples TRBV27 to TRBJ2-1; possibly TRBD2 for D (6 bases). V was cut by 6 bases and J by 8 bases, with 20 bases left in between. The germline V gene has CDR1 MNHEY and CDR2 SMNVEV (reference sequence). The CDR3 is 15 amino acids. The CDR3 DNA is TGTGCCAGCAGCCTCGGGGAACGGGAGTTCTATGAGCAGTTCTTC. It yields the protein CASSLGEREFYEQFF.

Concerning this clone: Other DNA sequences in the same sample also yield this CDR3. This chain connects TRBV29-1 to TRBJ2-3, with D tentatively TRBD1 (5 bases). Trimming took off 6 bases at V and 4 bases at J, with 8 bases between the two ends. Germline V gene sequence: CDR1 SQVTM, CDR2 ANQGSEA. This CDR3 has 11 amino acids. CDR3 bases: TGCAGCGTGGGGCTCGCAGATACGCAGTATTTT. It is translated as CSVGLADTQYF.

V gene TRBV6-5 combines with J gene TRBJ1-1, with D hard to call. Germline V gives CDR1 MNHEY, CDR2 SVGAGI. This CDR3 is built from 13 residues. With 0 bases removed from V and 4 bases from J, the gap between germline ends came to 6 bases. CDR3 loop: CASSYSYSTEAFF. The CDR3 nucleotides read TGTGCCAGCAGTTACTCCTACAGCACTGAAGCTTTCTTT.

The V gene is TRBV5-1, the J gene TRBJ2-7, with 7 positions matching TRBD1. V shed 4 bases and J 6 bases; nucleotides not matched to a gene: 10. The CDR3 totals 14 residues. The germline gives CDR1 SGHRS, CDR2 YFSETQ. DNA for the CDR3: TGCGCCAGCAGCCCTCGACAGGGCAGGGCCGAGCAGTACTTC. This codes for CASSPRQGRAEQYF.

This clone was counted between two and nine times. CDR3 sequence (DNA): TGTGCCAGTAGTATAGGAGCAGGGTATAACAATGAGCAGTTCTTC. Its translation: CASSIGAGYNNEQFF. V is TRBV19 and J is TRBJ2-1, with a weak D call TRBD1 (5 bases). Trimming pared 1 base from V and 5 bases from J, leaving 12 bases between. The germline V gene has CDR1 LNHDA and CDR2 SQIVND (reference sequence). The length of the CDR3 is 15 residues. Complete variable domain (other parts from reference TRBV19 and TRBJ2-1): DGGITQSPKYLFRKEGQNVTLSCEQNLNHDAMYWYRQDPGQGLRLIYYSQIVNDFQKGDIAEGYSVSREKKESFPLTVTSAQKNPTAFYLCASSIGAGYNNEQFFGPGTRLTVL.

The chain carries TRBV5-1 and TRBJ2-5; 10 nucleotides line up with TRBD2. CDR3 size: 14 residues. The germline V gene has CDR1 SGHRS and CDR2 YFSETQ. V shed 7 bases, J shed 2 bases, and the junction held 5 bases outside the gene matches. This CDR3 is CASGPSGSQETQYF. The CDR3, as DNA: TGCGCCAGCGGTCCTAGCGGGAGTCAAGAGACCCAGTACTTC.

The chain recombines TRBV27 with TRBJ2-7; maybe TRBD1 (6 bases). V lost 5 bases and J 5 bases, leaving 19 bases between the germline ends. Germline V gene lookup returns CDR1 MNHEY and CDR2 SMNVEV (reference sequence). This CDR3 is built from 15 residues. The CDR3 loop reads CASSPGQPGSNEQYF. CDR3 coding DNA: TGTGCCAGCAGTCCTGGACAGCCGGGTTCGAACGAGCAGTACTTC.

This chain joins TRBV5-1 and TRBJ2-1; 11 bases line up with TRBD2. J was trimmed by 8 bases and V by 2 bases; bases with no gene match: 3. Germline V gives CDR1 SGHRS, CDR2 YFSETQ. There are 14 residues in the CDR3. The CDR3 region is CASSLTSGSYEQFF. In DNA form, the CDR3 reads TGCGCCAGCAGCTTAACTAGCGGGAGTTATGAGCAGTTCTTC.

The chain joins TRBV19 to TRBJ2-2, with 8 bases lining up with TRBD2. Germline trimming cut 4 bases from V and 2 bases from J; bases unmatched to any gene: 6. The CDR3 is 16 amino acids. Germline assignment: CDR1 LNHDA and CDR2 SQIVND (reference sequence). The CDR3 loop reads CASSTLTSGNTGELFF. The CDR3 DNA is TGTGCCAGTAGTACCCTCACTAGCGGTAACACCGGGGAGCTGTTTTTT.

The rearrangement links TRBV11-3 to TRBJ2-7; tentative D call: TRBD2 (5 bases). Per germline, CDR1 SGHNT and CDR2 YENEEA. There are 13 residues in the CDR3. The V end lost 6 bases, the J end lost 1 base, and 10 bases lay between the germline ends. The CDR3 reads CASSSGLSYEQYF. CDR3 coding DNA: TGTGCCAGCAGTTCAGGACTTTCCTACGAGCAGTACTTC.

Written as DNA, the CDR3 is TGTGCCAGCAGGAGCGGGAGGGTAACGGGGAATGAGCAGTTCTTC. It is translated as CASRSGRVTGNEQFF. The chain couples TRBV6-5 to TRBJ2-1, with 10 nucleotides matching TRBD2. This CDR3 contains 15 residues. In germline, CDR1 is MNHEY, CDR2 SVGAGI. After removal of 6 bases from V and 7 bases from J, the junction contained 9 bases not matched to a gene.

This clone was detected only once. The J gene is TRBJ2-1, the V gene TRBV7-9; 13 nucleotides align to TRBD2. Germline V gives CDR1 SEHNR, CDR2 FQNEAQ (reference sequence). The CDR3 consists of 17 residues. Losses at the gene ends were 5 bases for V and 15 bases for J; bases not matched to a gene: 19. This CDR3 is CASSPYRGTSGTLRLFF. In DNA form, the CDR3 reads TGTGCCAGCAGCCCTTACAGGGGGACTAGCGGGACTCTCCGGCTGTTCTTC. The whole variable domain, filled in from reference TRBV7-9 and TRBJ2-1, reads DTGVSQNPRHKITKRGQNVTFRCDPISEHNRLYWYRQTLGQGPEFLTYFQNEAQLEKSRLLSDRFSAERPKGSFSTLEIQRTEQGDSAMYLCASSPYRGTSGTLRLFFGPGTRLTVL.

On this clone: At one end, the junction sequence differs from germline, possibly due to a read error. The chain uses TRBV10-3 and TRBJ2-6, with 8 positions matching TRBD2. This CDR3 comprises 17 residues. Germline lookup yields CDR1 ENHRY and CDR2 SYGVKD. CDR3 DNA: TGTGCCATCGAGGGCGGTAGCGGGAAGGAAGGGGCCAACGGCCTGACTTTC. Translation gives CAIEGGSGKEGANGLTF.

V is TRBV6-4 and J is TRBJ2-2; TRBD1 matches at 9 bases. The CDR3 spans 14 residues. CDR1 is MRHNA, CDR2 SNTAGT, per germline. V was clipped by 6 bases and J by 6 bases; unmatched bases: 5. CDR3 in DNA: TGTGCCAGCAGCCGGGACAGGGATTCCGGGGAGCTGTTTTTT. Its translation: CASSRDRDSGELFF.

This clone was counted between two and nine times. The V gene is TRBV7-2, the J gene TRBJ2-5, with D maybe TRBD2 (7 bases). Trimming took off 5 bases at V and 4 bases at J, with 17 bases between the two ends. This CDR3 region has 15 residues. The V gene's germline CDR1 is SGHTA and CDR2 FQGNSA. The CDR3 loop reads CASSRGGGRRETQYF. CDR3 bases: TGTGCCAGCAGCAGGGGAGGGGGGAGGAGAGAGACCCAGTACTTC. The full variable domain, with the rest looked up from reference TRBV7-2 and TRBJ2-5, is GAGVSQSPSNKVTEKGKDVELRCDPISGHTALYWYRQSLGQGLEFLIYFQGNSAPDKSGLPSDRFSAERTGGSVSTLTIQRTQQEDSAVYLCASSRGGGRRETQYFGPGTRLLVL.